The sequence of this T cell receptor (beta chain) was determined in a study of control samples from healthy donors and cancer patients. Clones were read by immunoSEQ multiplex PCR, and TCRdb kept only the in-frame ones, dropping some. Among around 100,000 clones, about 91% were seen once, and the ten largest hold less than 2.5%. V was pared by 8 bases and J by 2 bases, with 16 bases between. Germline-derived CDR1 and CDR2 are ENHRY and SYGVKD. The CDR3 runs to 15 residues. Sequences were obtained from blood. This sequence joins TRBV10-3 and TRBJ2-1; D unclear. This receptor was taken from a young woman in good health. The chain's CDR3 is CAIRPPSRAYNEQFF. The CDR3 DNA reads TGTGCCATCCGGCCTCCCTCACGGGCCTACAATGAGCAGTTCTTC.